Each of the 4 T cell receptor beta chains below was sequenced from the same sample in a study of Ad26.COV2.S vaccination and SARS-CoV-2 variants. Treatment: 15 to 20 received Ad26.COV2.S at low or high dose, single or two shots; roughly 5 received placebo; per-sample allocation not given. The samples date from day 63 after the first vaccine or placebo injection. TCRdb keeps only in-frame clones here, not all; method: immunoSEQ multiplex PCR. The sample consists of 450,000 to 550,000 clones, 89% of them appearing once. This specimen was peripheral blood, taken in a trial of Ad26.COV2.S vaccine versus placebo. The receptors derive from a person aged 18 to 65 who received the Ad26.COV2.S COVID-19 vaccine or a placebo.

As regards this clone: The sample holds other DNA sequences that translate to the same CDR3. The chain has TRBV7-3 and TRBJ2-5; 9 bases map to TRBD1. The CDR3 consists of 15 residues. The trim removed 5 bases at V and 5 bases at J, leaving 9 bases unmatched. Germline values: CDR1 SGHTA, CDR2 FQGTGA. CDR3: CASSPGQGLGETQYF. In nucleotides, the CDR3 is TGTGCCAGCAGCCCCGGACAGGGGTTGGGGGAGACCCAGTACTTC.

The V call is TRBV29-1, the J call TRBJ1-5; 9 nucleotides align to TRBD1. The germline V gene encodes CDR1 SQVTM and CDR2 ANQGSEA. The V gene end was trimmed by 3 bases and the J gene end by 5 bases; junction bases not matched to a gene: 2. The CDR3 runs 13 residues. The CDR3 DNA is TGCAGCGTTGAGGGACAGGGCGATCAGCCCCAGCATTTT. This sequence encodes CSVEGQGDQPQHF. The complete variable domain, with remaining parts taken from reference TRBV29-1 and TRBJ1-5, reads SAVISQKPSRDICQRGTSLTIQCQVDSQVTMMFWYRQQPGQSLTLIATANQGSEATYESGFVIDKFPISRPNLTFSTLTVSNMSPEDSSIYLCSVEGQGDQPQHFGDGTRLSIL.

This chain links TRBV7-8 with TRBJ1-5, with D perhaps TRBD1 (5 bases). The CDR3 loop spans 13 amino acids. Per germline, CDR1 SGHVS and CDR2 FQNEAQ. V lost 5 bases to trimming and J lost 5 bases, with 10 bases between them. DNA of the CDR3: TGTGCCAGCAGCCGGGACGGGGATCAGCCCCAGCATTTT. As protein: CASSRDGDQPQHF.

This sequence joins TRBV19 and TRBJ1-2, with D maybe TRBD1 (5 bases). The V end was cut by 4 bases, the J end by 0 bases, with 21 bases between. In germline, CDR1 is LNHDA, CDR2 SQIVND (reference sequence). This CDR3 has 18 amino acids. CDR3: CASSTYAGVPTANYGYTF. The CDR3 DNA is TGTGCCAGTAGTACGTATGCGGGGGTGCCTACCGCTAACTATGGCTACACCTTC.